The present TCR beta chain was sequenced within a study of cytomegalovirus exposure and HLA in healthy donors. The germline gives CDR1 WNHNN, CDR2 SYGVQD (reference sequence). The CDR3 is 16 amino acids. J gave up 4 bases and V 1 base, and 5 bases lay outside the gene matches. Clones were sequenced by immunoSEQ multiplex PCR, and TCRdb holds only the in-frame ones, with some missing. The data contain about 120,000 clones, 80% to 90% of them singletons. The sample consisted of PBMCs. The V gene is TRBV10-1, the J gene TRBJ2-5; 11 bases map to TRBD1. The TCR sequence derives from a man aged 18 to 30 in good health and CMV-seropositive. The chain's CDR3 is CASSEWTGGNRETQYF. The CDR3, as DNA: TGCGCCAGCAGTGAGTGGACAGGGGGCAATCGAGAGACCCAGTACTTC.